The 26 T cell receptor beta chains in this list originate from one sample, sequenced in a study of molecular identifiers for immune sequencing clone quantification. TCRdb recomputed calls from the PCR reads with MiXCR, one row per CDR3 protein. In the table there are 9,500 to 15,000 distinct CDR3 sequences, 16% of which are singletons. Input material: naive CD8+ T cells from blood, with Jurkat cell RNA spiked in. Described subset: FACS-sorted CD8+CD4-CCR7+CD45RA+ naive T cells. These receptors all come from a human donor in good health. Some libraries in this study had Jurkat cell RNA spiked in.

This clonotype was counted at least ten times. The chain couples TRBV5-1 to TRBJ2-7; D is perhaps TRBD2 (5 bases). This CDR3 is 13 amino acids long. V gave up 4 bases and J gave up 3 bases, with 11 bases separating them. CDR1 and CDR2 (germline): SGHRS, YFSETQ. This CDR3 is CASSPGLFYEQYF. CDR3 coding DNA: TGCGCCAGCAGCCCTGGACTTTTCTACGAGCAGTACTTC.

A single count supports this clonotype. A clone one base away is much larger, so this may be a read error. The CDR3 is CASSTGTVNERYF. The CDR3 DNA reads as TGTGCCAGTAGTACCGGGACAGTAAACGAGCGGTACTTC. The V call is TRBV19, the J call TRBJ2-7; the match to TRBD1 covers 7 bases. Germline assignment: CDR1 LNHDA and CDR2 SQIVND (reference sequence). The CDR3 is 13 residues long.

In its sample, this clonotype was seen a few times. No conserved phenylalanine or tryptophan is present at the end of the CDR3, so a read error is the likely explanation. The chain joins TRBV6-6 to TRBJ1-1, with no clear D. In germline, CDR1 is MNHNY, CDR2 SVGAGI (reference sequence). The CDR3 length is 15 residues. V was trimmed by 6 bases and J by 4 bases, leaving 18 bases between them. CDR3 protein: CASRVAHRDFTEAFS. The CDR3 DNA reads as TGTGCCAGCAGAGTCGCCCACCGAGATTTCACTGAAGCTTTCTCT.

On this clonotype: Relative to the germline gene, one junction end is altered; a read error may explain this. The chain carries TRBV7-6 and TRBJ2-1; TRBD2 is a possible D gene (5 bases). This CDR3 is built from 17 residues. Germline V gives CDR1 SGHVS, CDR2 FNYEAQ. CDR3 protein: CASSPGIDTGIFNEQLF. The CDR3 nucleotides are TGTGCCAGCAGCCCGGGGATTGACACCGGAATATTCAATGAGCAGCTCTTC.

This clonotype is medium-sized (0.01 to 0.1%) within its sample. This sequence joins TRBV3-1 and TRBJ2-3; D is possibly TRBD2 (6 bases). The CDR3 is made up of 16 amino acids. Germline CDR1 reads LGHDT; CDR2 reads YNNKEL (reference sequence). Between the trimmed V and J ends, which lost 1 base and 2 bases, there was a span of 13 bases. The CDR3 sequence is CASSQAGARPTDTQYF. The DNA of the CDR3 is TGTGCCAGCAGCCAAGCGGGAGCCAGACCCACAGATACGCAGTATTTT.

Sample share makes this clonotype medium-sized. The rearrangement uses TRBV6-1 and TRBJ1-2, with D maybe TRBD1 (5 bases). This CDR3 region has 14 residues. The V gene's germline CDR1 is MNHNS and CDR2 SASEGT. Trimming shortened V by 0 bases and J by 4 bases, and 9 bases separated the two germline ends. DNA for the CDR3: TGTGCCAGCAGTGAAGCGCTGACAGTCTATGGCTACACCTTC. Its translation: CASSEALTVYGYTF.

This clonotype is deemed medium-sized. CDR3 bases: TGCGCCAGCAGCCAACAACTAGCGGGGGTCCCCTACGAGCAGTACTTC. As protein: CASSQQLAGVPYEQYF. The chain is built from TRBV4-1 and TRBJ2-7; 11 bases match TRBD2. The germline V gene encodes CDR1 MGHRA and CDR2 YSYEKL. The V segment lost 2 bases and the J segment 2 bases; nucleotides outside the gene matches: 5. CDR3 length equals 16 residues.

By frequency in the sample, this clonotype is medium-sized. The chain couples TRBV4-1 to TRBJ2-7; no clear D. CDR1 and CDR2 from the germline V gene are MGHRA and YSYEKL. This CDR3 region has 15 residues. Between the trimmed V and J ends, which lost 2 bases and 5 bases, there was a span of 16 bases. DNA of the CDR3: TGCGCCAGCAGCCAAATGCGGTCCCCGGGCCACGAGCAGTACTTC. It encodes CASSQMRSPGHEQYF.

This clonotype is labeled medium-sized. This chain uses TRBV4-1 with TRBJ2-2; D call uncertain. The CDR3 has 19 residues. V lost 2 bases to trimming and J lost 5 bases, with 24 bases between them. Germline CDR1 MGHRA, CDR2 YSYEKL. The CDR3 reads CASSQSWGTLGVRTGELFF. The CDR3 coding sequence is TGCGCCAGCAGCCAAAGCTGGGGAACCCTCGGAGTTCGGACCGGGGAGCTGTTTTTT.

On this clonotype: A much larger clonotype is one base distant, so this may be a read error. V gene TRBV10-3 combines with J gene TRBJ2-7, with D perhaps matching TRBD1 (6 bases). The CDR3 loop spans 15 amino acids. Trimming cost V 3 bases and J 5 bases, with 17 bases left between them. Germline V CDR1 and CDR2: ENHRY, SYGVKD. CDR3 in amino acids: CAISDPTGPFDEQYF. CDR3 bases: TGTGCCATCAGTGACCCGACAGGACCCTTTGACGAGCAGTACTTC.

This clonotype has ten or more counts. The gene calls are TRBV5-1 and TRBJ2-1; 16 bases agree with TRBD2. CDR1 is SGHRS and CDR2 is YFSETQ in the germline V gene. There are 20 residues in the CDR3. The trim removed 3 bases at V and 1 base at J, leaving 10 bases unmatched. The CDR3 loop reads CASSSKPGLAGGPSYNEQFF. CDR3 DNA: TGCGCCAGCAGCTCAAAACCGGGACTAGCGGGAGGGCCGTCCTACAATGAGCAGTTCTTC.

This clonotype was found many times. The rearrangement uses TRBV13 and TRBJ2-1, with a tentative D call TRBD2 (5 bases). The CDR3 spans 13 residues. Germline CDR1 and CDR2: PRHDT and FYEKMQ (reference sequence). V lost 4 bases and J 15 bases, leaving 19 bases between the germline ends. CDR3 residues: CASSSGLLRYLFF. CDR3 sequence (DNA): TGTGCCAGCAGCTCCGGACTCCTCCGATATCTGTTCTTC.

As regards this clonotype: This may come from a read error, since a much larger clone is one base off. V gene TRBV2 combines with J gene TRBJ2-7, with D possibly being TRBD2 (5 bases). This CDR3 contains 14 residues. V was pared by 1 base and J by 6 bases, with 13 bases between. Germline V gives CDR1 SNHLY, CDR2 FYNNEI. CDR3 amino acids: CASSEVMGDFEQYF. The DNA of the CDR3 is TGTGCCAGCAGTGAAGTGATGGGAGACTTCGAGCAGTACTTC. Full variable domain (outside the CDR3, taken from reference TRBV2 and TRBJ2-7): EPEVTQTPSHQVTQMGQEVILRCVPISNHLYFYWYRQILGQKVEFLVSFYNNEISEKSEIFDDQFSVERPDGSNFTLKIRSTKLEDSAMYFCASSEVMGDFEQYFGPGTRLTVT.

This clonotype appeared many times. This chain links TRBV6-5 with TRBJ2-6; 8 nucleotides line up with TRBD1. V lost 5 bases, J lost 0 bases, and 9 bases stayed unmatched. CDR1 is MNHEY, CDR2 SVGAGI, per germline. The CDR3 covers 18 residues. The CDR3 protein is CASSEAGGIDSGANVLTF. CDR3 coding DNA: TGTGCCAGCAGTGAGGCAGGGGGCATAGACTCTGGGGCCAACGTCCTGACTTTC.

The chain recombines TRBV4-3 with TRBJ2-7; either TRBD1 or TRBD2 may fit D (6 bases each). The CDR3 loop spans 16 amino acids. The germline CDR1 and CDR2 sequences are LGHNA and YSLEER. Trimming removed 0 bases at V and 6 bases at J, with 18 bases between. This CDR3 is CASSQDRSTGAGEQYF. The CDR3 DNA is TGCGCCAGCAGCCAAGATCGCTCCACGGGGGCAGGCGAGCAGTACTTC.

This clonotype is medium-sized in the sample. The chain has TRBV28 and TRBJ2-3, with 7 bases that match TRBD2. The germline CDR1 and CDR2 sequences are MDHEN and SYDVKM. CDR3 size: 15 residues. Trimming cost V 5 bases and J 2 bases; bases outside gene matches: 7. The CDR3 coding sequence is TGTGCCAGCAGTCCTACCGGGACTAACACAGATACGCAGTATTTT. Protein product: CASSPTGTNTDTQYF.

This sequence joins TRBV27 and TRBJ2-7; weak D call: TRBD2 (6 bases). From germline, CDR1 is MNHEY and CDR2 SMNVEV (reference sequence). Trimming pared 3 bases from V and 6 bases from J, leaving 12 bases between. The CDR3 loop spans 13 amino acids. The CDR3 DNA sequence: TGTGCCAGCAGTTTTGGGGGAGCGGGCGAGCAGTACTTC. Its protein is CASSFGGAGEQYF.

The chain employs TRBV12-3 or TRBV12-4 and TRBJ1-3, with 7 bases that match TRBD1. The ends lost 0 bases at V and 1 base at J; junction bases unmatched: 0. The CDR3 has 15 residues. The CDR3 loop is CASSLATGSGNTIYF. CDR3 in DNA: TGTGCCAGCAGTTTAGCGACAGGGTCTGGAAACACCATATATTTT.

For this clonotype: A read error may explain this, as a much larger clone is one base away. The V and J genes are TRBV15 and TRBJ1-5; TRBD1 aligns across 8 bases. This CDR3 contains 16 residues. Germline values: CDR1 LNHNV, CDR2 YYDKDF (reference sequence). V shed 0 bases and J 4 bases; nucleotides not matched to a gene: 5. The CDR3 reads CATSRDQGAENQPQHF. The CDR3 nucleotides read TGTGCCACCAGCAGAGACCAGGGGGCTGAGAATCAGCCCCAGCATTTT.

Relative to its sample, this clonotype is medium-sized (0.01 to 0.1%). This chain joins TRBV6-5 and TRBJ2-7, with TRBD2 identical over 10 bases. Looked up from germline, CDR1 is MNHEY and CDR2 is SVGAGI. The CDR3 is made up of 12 amino acids. The V and J ends lost 7 bases and 6 bases, in that order; junction bases with no gene match: 3. The CDR3 bases are TGTGCCAGCAATATAGCGGGGGGCGAGCAGTACTTC. This encodes CASNIAGGEQYF.

At least ten counts were recorded for this clonotype. The chain is built from TRBV20-1 and TRBJ2-7; TRBD2 matches 11 bases. The germline V gene encodes CDR1 DFQATT and CDR2 SNEGSKA (reference sequence). The CDR3 sequence is 15 residues long. V lost 3 bases, J lost 6 bases, and 10 bases stayed unmatched. CDR3 residues: CSASDPLAGEREQYF. CDR3 DNA: TGCAGTGCTAGCGACCCACTAGCGGGAGAACGCGAGCAGTACTTC.

Points on this clonotype: A clone one base away is much larger, so this may be a read error. The rearrangement links TRBV7-3 to TRBJ2-3; no firm D call. The germline V gene has CDR1 SGHTA and CDR2 FQGTGA. The length of the CDR3 is 12 residues. The CDR3 loop is CASSLTSDAQYF. The DNA of the CDR3 is TGTGCCAGCAGCTTAACGTCAGATGCGCAGTATTTT.

This clonotype was recorded at least ten times. The rearrangement links TRBV6-6 to TRBJ2-5; D remains unclear. Germline V CDR1 and CDR2: MNHNY, SVGAGI (reference sequence). This CDR3 is 14 amino acids long. V was pared by 2 bases and J by 1 base, with 8 bases between. The CDR3 protein is CASSYVPRQETQYF. Here the CDR3 DNA reads TGTGCCAGCAGTTACGTACCCCGCCAAGAGACCCAGTACTTC.

The sample holds many counts of this clonotype. This chain connects TRBV5-5 to TRBJ2-5; no firm D call. Germline V gene lookup returns CDR1 SGHKS and CDR2 YYEKEE (reference sequence). Trimming cost V 0 bases and J 0 bases, with 9 bases left between them. The CDR3 totals 15 residues. The CDR3 sequence is CASSLAGRYQETQYF. The CDR3 DNA sequence: TGTGCCAGCAGCTTGGCCGGCAGGTACCAAGAGACCCAGTACTTC.

This chain connects TRBV19 to TRBJ1-1; D gene ambiguous. Deletions cut 8 bases from V and 7 bases from J, with 17 bases between. The CDR3 extends over 13 amino acids. Germline V gene sequence: CDR1 LNHDA, CDR2 SQIVND (reference sequence). CDR3 DNA sequence: TGTGCCAGTGGGCACGGAGGCCTTTTTGAAGCTTTCTTT. It translates to CASGHGGLFEAFF.

V usage is TRBV11-2 and J usage is TRBJ2-3, with unresolved D. The CDR3 sequence is 14 residues long. V lost 0 bases, J lost 6 bases, and 10 bases lay in between. Germline V gene sequence: CDR1 SGHAT, CDR2 FQNNGV. The CDR3: CASSLEVGYDTQYF. CDR3 sequence (DNA): TGTGCCAGCAGCTTAGAAGTAGGGTACGATACGCAGTATTTT.